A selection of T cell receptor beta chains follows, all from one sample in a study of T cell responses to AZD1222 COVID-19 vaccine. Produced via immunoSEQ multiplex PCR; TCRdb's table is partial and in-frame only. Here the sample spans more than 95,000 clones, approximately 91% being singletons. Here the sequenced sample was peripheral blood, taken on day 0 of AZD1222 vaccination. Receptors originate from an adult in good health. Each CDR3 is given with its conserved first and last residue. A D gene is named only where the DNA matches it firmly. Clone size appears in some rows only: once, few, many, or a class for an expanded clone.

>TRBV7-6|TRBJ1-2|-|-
CASSNNLQDSRGGYTF
TGTGCCAGCAGCAACAACCTCCAGGACAGTCGTGGGGGCTACACCTTC
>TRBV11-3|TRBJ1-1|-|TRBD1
CATHPGRGLGDTEAFF
TGTGCCACTCACCCTGGCAGGGGGCTAGGGGACACTGAAGCTTTCTTT
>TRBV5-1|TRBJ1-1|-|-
CASSLSNTEAFF
TGCGCCAGCAGCTTAAGTAACACTGAAGCTTTCTTT
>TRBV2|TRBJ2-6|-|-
CASSEAWGTGANVLTF
TGTGCCAGCAGTGAAGCTTGGGGCACTGGGGCCAACGTCCTGACTTTC
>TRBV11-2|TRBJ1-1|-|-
CASSPRGENTEAFF
TGTGCCAGCAGCCCCCGCGGGGAGAACACTGAAGCTTTCTTT
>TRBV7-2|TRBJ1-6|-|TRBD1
CASSLVGQISPLHF
TGTGCCAGCAGCTTAGTGGGACAGATTTCACCCCTCCACTTT
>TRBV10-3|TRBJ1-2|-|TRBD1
CAIRPGQSESGYTF
TGTGCCATCAGACCGGGACAGTCTGAGAGTGGCTACACCTTC
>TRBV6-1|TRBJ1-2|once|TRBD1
CASSELRTGTGTNYGYTF
TGTGCCAGCAGTGAACTAAGAACCGGGACAGGAACTAACTATGGCTACACCTTC
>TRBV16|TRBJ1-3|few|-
CASSLGQPSGNTIYF
TGTGCCAGCAGCCTCGGACAGCCCTCTGGAAACACCATATATTTT
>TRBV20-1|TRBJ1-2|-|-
CSARGTALNF
TGCAGTGCTAGAGGGACAGCGTTGAACTTC
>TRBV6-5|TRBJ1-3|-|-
CASSWTLIASGNTIYF
TGTGCCAGCAGTTGGACACTTATAGCATCTGGAAACACCATATATTTT
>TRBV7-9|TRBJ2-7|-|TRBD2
CASSSTLAGGPGIYEQYF
TGTGCCAGCAGCTCCACACTAGCGGGGGGGCCCGGAATCTACGAGCAGTACTTC
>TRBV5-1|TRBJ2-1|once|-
CASSLTVLVGRIEQFF
TGCGCCAGCAGTCTAACAGTTTTGGTGGGAAGGATTGAGCAGTTCTTC
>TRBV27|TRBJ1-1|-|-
CASSSSGAVNTEAFF
TGTGCCAGCAGTTCCTCGGGGGCGGTGAACACTGAAGCTTTCTTT
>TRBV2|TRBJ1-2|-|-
CASSERGLRGYTF
TGTGCCAGCAGTGAACGGGGGCTCCGGGGCTACACCTTC
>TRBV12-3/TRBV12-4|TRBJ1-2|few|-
CASTLGLSHGYTF
TGTGCCAGCACGTTGGGACTGAGCCATGGCTACACCTTC
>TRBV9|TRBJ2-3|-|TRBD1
CASSDRDRELDTQYF
TGTGCCAGCAGCGACCGGGACAGGGAGTTAGATACGCAGTATTTT
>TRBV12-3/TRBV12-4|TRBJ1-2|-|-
CASLDGIYGYTF
TGTGCCAGCTTGGACGGGATATATGGCTACACCTTC
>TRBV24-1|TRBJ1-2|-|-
CATSDLLSGASNYGYTF
TGTGCCACCAGTGATTTGCTGTCGGGGGCCAGTAACTATGGCTACACCTTC
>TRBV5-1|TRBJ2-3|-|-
CASSPLSTDTQYF
TGCGCCAGCAGCCCCCTAAGCACAGATACGCAGTATTTT
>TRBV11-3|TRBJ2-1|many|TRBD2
CASSLVSGGAAEQFF
TGTGCCAGCAGCTTAGTTAGCGGGGGGGCCGCTGAGCAGTTCTTC
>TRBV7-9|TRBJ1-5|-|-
CASSPGGNQPQHF
TGTGCCAGCAGCCCTGGTGGCAATCAGCCCCAGCATTTT
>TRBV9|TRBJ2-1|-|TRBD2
CASSSEGAGGPWEQFF
TGTGCCAGCAGCTCCGAAGGAGCGGGGGGGCCATGGGAGCAGTTCTTC
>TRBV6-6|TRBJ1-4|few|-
CASKPEPTNEKLFF
TGTGCCAGCAAGCCGGAACCAACTAATGAAAAACTGTTTTTT